This T cell receptor (beta chain) comes out of a study of cytomegalovirus exposure and HLA in healthy donors. About the research overall: Some 85 million unique TCRs from HLA-typed donors were held in an early data release.

V lost 4 bases, J lost 7 bases, and 20 bases lay in between. Germline CDR1 is MGHRA and CDR2 is YSYEKL. This CDR3 comprises 15 residues. Use of 60 Vbeta and 13 Jbeta primers characterized the PCR. Method: immunoSEQ multiplex PCR; TCRdb's copy keeps in-frame clones and lacks some. Of hundreds of thousands of clones in the sample, around 73% are singletons; the top ten hold around 3.9%. The J gene is TRBJ2-7, the V gene TRBV4-1, with D perhaps matching TRBD1 (6 bases). This sequence originates from a male donor in good health and CMV-seronegative. The sequencing sample was made of PBMCs. The DNA of the CDR3 is TGCGCCAGCAGCCCCTGGGGCAGGGGAACAGAAGAGCAGTACTTC. As protein: CASSPWGRGTEEQYF.